Following are 6 T cell receptor beta chains from one sample sequenced in a study of shared clonotypes between healthy human individuals. Sequenced by immunoSEQ multiplex PCR; TCRdb stores in-frame clones only, minus some. The table has about 710,000 clones, roughly 72% seen once. Material for sequencing was memory CD4+ T cells sorted from blood. Subset defined: CD45RA-negative fraction. The receptors shown here come from a woman younger than 45 in good health.

V and J are TRBV11-2 and TRBJ2-5; 12 bases fit TRBD2. Germline V gene sequence: CDR1 SGHAT, CDR2 FQNNGV. The CDR3 consists of 16 residues. With V trimmed by 3 bases and J by 4 bases, 6 bases remained unmatched. The CDR3 bases are TGTGCCAGCAGCTTTCGAACGGGACTAGCGGGAGAGACCCAGTACTTC. Translation: CASSFRTGLAGETQYF.

Details on this clone: In the same sample, other DNA sequences code for this CDR3. V is TRBV20-1 and J is TRBJ2-7; no reliable D call. In germline, CDR1 is DFQATT, CDR2 SNEGSKA (reference sequence). This CDR3 has 11 residues. With 1 base removed from V and 1 base from J, the gap between germline ends came to 2 bases. CDR3 DNA: TGCAGTGCTAGAGTTTCCTACGAGCAGTACTTC. This gives the protein CSARVSYEQYF.

The chain combines TRBV28 with TRBJ2-1; 9 nucleotides align to TRBD1. Unmatched junction bases numbered 17, after V lost 5 bases and J lost 12 bases. CDR3 length equals 16 residues. Germline lookup yields CDR1 MDHEN and CDR2 SYDVKM. CDR3 in amino acids: CASSHASKGQGRTQFF. The DNA of the CDR3 is TGTGCCAGCAGTCACGCATCCAAGGGACAGGGAAGGACGCAGTTCTTC.

V usage is TRBV6-6 and J usage is TRBJ2-1; 14 positions match TRBD2. This CDR3 is built from 16 residues. The germline CDR1 and CDR2 sequences are MNHNY and SVGAGI (reference sequence). With 5 bases clipped from V and 4 bases from J, the junction kept 4 bases outside the gene matches. CDR3 DNA sequence: TGTGCCAGCAGTAGGGGGACTAGCGGGAGTTACAATGAGCAGTTCTTC. Translated: CASSRGTSGSYNEQFF.

The rearrangement uses TRBV10-3 and TRBJ2-2; tentatively, D is TRBD2 (5 bases). Germline V gene data show CDR1 as ENHRY and CDR2 as SYGVKD. The CDR3 contains 14 residues. V was pared by 6 bases and J by 3 bases, with 11 bases between. The chain's CDR3 is CAIRNTRDTGELFF. The CDR3 region has the DNA TGTGCCATCAGGAATACTAGGGACACCGGGGAGCTGTTTTTT.

The gene calls are TRBV5-1 and TRBJ2-6; tentative D call: TRBD1 (5 bases). CDR1 is SGHRS, CDR2 YFSETQ, per germline. V gave up 0 bases and J gave up 4 bases, with 11 bases separating them. The CDR3 totals 16 residues. CDR3 in amino acids: CASSLVGDTGANVLTF. CDR3 sequence (DNA): TGCGCCAGCAGCTTGGTAGGGGATACCGGGGCCAACGTCCTGACTTTC.